The rows below give T cell receptor beta chains drawn from one sample of a study of cytomegalovirus exposure and HLA in healthy donors. Data came from immunoSEQ multiplex PCR; TCRdb stores just in-frame clones and leaves some out. The repertoire holds fewer than 250,000 clones, 70% to 80% seen once, with more than 1.5% in the top ten. The sequencing sample was made of PBMCs. These receptors came from a woman aged 45 to 65 in good health and CMV-seronegative. The CDR3 runs from the conserved cysteine through the conserved F or W. D genes are given only for firm matches. Clone size is not always given. Where it is, it says once, few, many or a class for expanded clones.

.,TRBJ2-1,TRBV6-6,.,CASSYLGTSHNEQFF,TGTGCCAGCAGTTACCTAGGGACATCTCACAATGAGCAGTTCTTC
.,TRBJ1-3,TRBV2,.,CASSGAGNTIYF,TGTGCCAGCAGTGGCGCTGGAAACACCATATATTTT
TRBD1,TRBJ2-2,TRBV5-1,.,CASSPGTGVGQTGELFF,TGCGCCAGCAGCCCCGGGACAGGCGTCGGGCAAACCGGGGAGCTGTTTTTT
TRBD2,TRBJ2-1,TRBV19,.,CASSRLAGGYNEQFF,TGTGCCAGTAGTAGACTAGCGGGCGGCTACAATGAGCAGTTCTTC
.,TRBJ1-2,TRBV7-9,.,CASSSPGRGGYGYTF,TGTGCCAGCAGCTCACCTGGACGGGGGGGCTATGGCTACACCTTC
TRBD1,TRBJ1-5,TRBV6-5,.,CASSDRASNQPQHF,TGTGCCAGCAGTGACAGGGCTAGCAATCAGCCCCAGCATTTT
TRBD2,TRBJ2-1,TRBV27,few,CASSPPGLAGANEQFF,TGTGCCAGCAGTCCCCCCGGGCTAGCGGGGGCGAATGAGCAGTTCTTC
TRBD1,TRBJ1-1,TRBV5-6,few,CASSEYKTGVPEAFF,TGTGCCAGCAGCGAATATAAGACAGGGGTTCCTGAAGCTTTCTTT
TRBD2,TRBJ2-1,TRBV5-1,few,CASRISGAYNEQFF,TGCGCCAGCAGAATTAGCGGGGCGTACAATGAGCAGTTCTTC
TRBD1,TRBJ1-2,TRBV6-5,.,CASSYRGGQAGVGYTF,TGTGCCAGCAGTTACCGAGGTGGACAGGCCGGGGTTGGCTACACCTTC
TRBD1,TRBJ1-4,TRBV27,once,CASTGSTGVRGKLFF,TGTGCCAGCACCGGATCAACAGGGGTGCGGGGAAAACTGTTTTTT
TRBD2,TRBJ2-3,TRBV6-1,.,CASSGGWGPGGDTQYF,TGTGCCAGCAGTGGGGGGTGGGGACCGGGAGGAGATACGCAGTATTTT
.,TRBJ1-1,TRBV10-2,few,CASSEKGTEAFF,TGCGCCAGCAGTGAAAAGGGGACTGAAGCTTTCTTT
.,TRBJ2-5,TRBV2,.,CASSLGRGEETQYF,TGTGCCAGCAGCCTTGGACGGGGAGAAGAGACCCAGTACTTC
.,TRBJ1-1,TRBV19,.,CASSTPSQVSEAFF,TGTGCCAGTAGTACCCCCTCGCAGGTATCTGAAGCTTTCTTT
TRBD1,TRBJ1-2,TRBV2,.,CASRTGAGVVGYTF,TGTGCCAGCAGAACAGGGGCCGGGGTAGTCGGCTACACCTTC
.,TRBJ1-2,TRBV7-2,.,CASRFTVGGAHGYTF,TGTGCCAGCAGATTCACGGTAGGGGGGGCCCATGGCTACACCTTC
.,TRBJ1-5,TRBV2,.,CASSEIVARFHSNQPQHF,TGTGCCAGCAGTGAAATTGTAGCGAGGTTTCATAGCAATCAGCCCCAGCATTTT
TRBD1,TRBJ2-7,TRBV5-1,.,CASSLQADRSHEQYF,TGCGCCAGCAGCTTGCAGGCGGACAGGTCTCACGAGCAGTACTTC
TRBD1,TRBJ1-6,TRBV5-8,.,CASSSSFRDRRIWSPLHF,TGTGCCAGCAGCTCTAGCTTCCGGGACAGACGTATCTGGTCACCCCTCCACTTT
.,TRBJ1-6,TRBV10-3,.,CAIRPGQGNSPLHF,TGTGCCATCAGACCGGGACAAGGTAATTCACCCCTCCACTTT
.,TRBJ2-3,TRBV27,.,CASSLSGTVGTDTQYF,TGTGCCAGCAGTTTATCTGGCACCGTGGGCACAGATACGCAGTATTTT
TRBD1,TRBJ2-1,TRBV7-3,.,CASSVGQGLSYNEQFF,TGTGCCAGCAGCGTCGGACAGGGATTGTCCTACAATGAGCAGTTCTTC
TRBD1,TRBJ1-1,TRBV7-2,few,CASSAPLGQGAAEAFF,TGTGCCAGCAGCGCGCCTTTGGGACAGGGGGCCGCTGAAGCTTTCTTT
TRBD1,TRBJ1-6,TRBV7-6,.,CASSLEEGANSPLHF,TGTGCCAGCAGCTTAGAGGAGGGGGCGAATTCACCCCTCCACTTT
.,TRBJ1-1,TRBV18,.,CASSPISGERYLTEAFF,TGTGCCAGCTCTCCAATCAGCGGGGAGAGGTATCTTACTGAAGCTTTCTTT
TRBD2,TRBJ2-7,TRBV19,.,CASSIVGEGNYEQYF,TGTGCCAGTAGTATCGTTGGGGAGGGTAACTACGAGCAGTACTTC
.,TRBJ1-5,TRBV10-3,.,CAISEAGGQPQHF,TGTGCCATCAGTGAGGCCGGGGGTCAGCCCCAGCATTTT
.,TRBJ1-2,TRBV29-1,.,CSVVGGYGYTF,TGCAGCGTTGTCGGCGGCTATGGCTACACCTTC
.,TRBJ2-6,TRBV27,.,CASSLSWTAPSGANVLTF,TGTGCCAGCAGTTTATCATGGACAGCGCCTTCTGGGGCCAACGTCCTGACTTTC
.,TRBJ1-4,TRBV5-1,few,CASSLGAQGATNEKLFF,TGCGCCAGCAGCTTGGGGGCGCAGGGTGCAACTAATGAAAAACTGTTTTTT
.,TRBJ1-3,TRBV14,few,CASSQELTVGNTIYF,TGTGCCAGCAGCCAAGAGTTGACAGTTGGAAACACCATATATTTT
TRBD2,TRBJ2-5,TRBV5-4,once,CASSLPHPGLAGGAQETQYF,TGTGCCAGCAGCTTGCCTCATCCGGGACTAGCGGGAGGGGCCCAAGAGACCCAGTACTTC
.,TRBJ2-3,TRBV4-2,few,CASSPRLYTDTQYF,TGTGCCAGCAGCCCGAGACTTTACACAGATACGCAGTATTTT
TRBD1,TRBJ1-6,TRBV5-1,.,CASSLDGQGLGSPLHF,TGCGCCAGCAGCTTGGATGGACAGGGGTTAGGTTCACCCCTCCACTTT
.,TRBJ1-3,TRBV5-1,few,CASSPGAGVAYSGNTIYF,TGCGCCAGCAGCCCCGGCGCGGGGGTTGCCTACTCTGGAAACACCATATATTTT
.,TRBJ2-1,TRBV29-1,once,CSVPQGYEQFF,TGCAGCGTTCCCCAGGGGTATGAGCAGTTCTTC
TRBD2,TRBJ2-5,TRBV9,.,CASSARLAGGETQYF,TGTGCCAGCAGCGCTCGACTAGCGGGAGGGGAGACCCAGTACTTC
.,TRBJ1-3,TRBV2,.,CASSEGAFSGNTIYF,TGTGCCAGCAGTGAAGGGGCTTTCTCTGGAAACACCATATATTTT
.,TRBJ1-1,TRBV18,once,CASSPGRGRNTEAFF,TGTGCCAGCTCACCAGGTCGAGGGAGGAACACTGAAGCTTTCTTT
.,TRBJ1-2,TRBV4-1,.,CASSPSGAANYGYTF,TGCGCCAGCAGCCCCTCAGGGGCCGCTAACTATGGCTACACCTTC
.,TRBJ2-5,TRBV7-9,.,CASSLGLEETQYF,TGTGCCAGCAGCTTAGGACTGGAAGAGACCCAGTACTTC
.,TRBJ2-3,TRBV5-5,.,CASSLVPGRPDTQYF,TGTGCCAGCAGCTTGGTTCCAGGGAGGCCAGATACGCAGTATTTT
.,TRBJ1-5,TRBV7-2,.,CASRRSGEGQPQHF,TGTGCCAGCCGTAGGTCAGGGGAAGGTCAGCCTCAGCATTTT
TRBD1,TRBJ1-5,TRBV6-1,.,CASSGTGGANQPQHF,TGTGCCAGCAGTGGGACAGGGGGCGCGAATCAGCCCCAGCATTTT
TRBD2,TRBJ2-5,TRBV2,.,CASSGQRGFQETQYF,TGTGCCAGCAGTGGCCAGCGGGGGTTCCAAGAGACCCAGTACTTC
.,TRBJ2-2,TRBV6-5,once,CASRRTPESGELFF,TGTGCCAGCCGAAGGACTCCTGAGTCCGGGGAGCTGTTTTTT
.,TRBJ2-2,TRBV4-2,.,CASSQRPGLTGELFF,TGTGCCAGCAGCCAGCGACCAGGGTTAACCGGGGAGCTGTTTTTT